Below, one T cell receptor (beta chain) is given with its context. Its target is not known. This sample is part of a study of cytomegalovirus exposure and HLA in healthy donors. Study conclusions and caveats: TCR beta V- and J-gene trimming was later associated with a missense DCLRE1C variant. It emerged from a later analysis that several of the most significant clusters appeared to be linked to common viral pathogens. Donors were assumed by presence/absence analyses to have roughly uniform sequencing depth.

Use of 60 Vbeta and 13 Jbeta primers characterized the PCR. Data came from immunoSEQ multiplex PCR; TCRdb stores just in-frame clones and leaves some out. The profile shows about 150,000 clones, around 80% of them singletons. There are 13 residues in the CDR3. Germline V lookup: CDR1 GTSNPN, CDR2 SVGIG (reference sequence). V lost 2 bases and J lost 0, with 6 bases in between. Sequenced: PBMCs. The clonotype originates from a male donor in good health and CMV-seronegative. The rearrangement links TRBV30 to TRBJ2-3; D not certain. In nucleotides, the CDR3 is TGTGCCTGGAGTTGGCAGAGCACAGATACGCAGTATTTT. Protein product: CAWSWQSTDTQYF.